These 9 T cell receptor beta chains were all obtained from the same sample, sequenced in a study of T cells in Graves' hyperthyroidism and ophthalmopathy. TCR beta CDR3 region amplification was performed from RNA transcripts. The HTBI primer set was used in a first-round RT-PCR of the TCR CDR3. TCRdb re-called the multiplex PCR reads with MiXCR, one entry per CDR3 protein. The sample consists of hundreds of thousands of distinct CDR3 sequences, roughly 15% of them appearing once. Sequenced input: blood. The receptor set was obtained from a woman between 45 and 60 years old with Graves' ophthalmopathy.

The sample holds a few counts of this clonotype. The chain uses TRBV10-3 and TRBJ1-1; no clear D. V was cut by 0 bases and J by 7 bases, with 9 bases left in between. Germline values: CDR1 ENHRY, CDR2 SYGVKD. CDR3 length equals 13 residues. The CDR3 region is CAISESFVFEAFF. CDR3 nucleotide sequence: TGTGCCATCAGTGAGTCGTTTGTTTTTGAAGCTTTCTTT.

Many counts were recorded for this clonotype. The V gene is TRBV29-1, the J gene TRBJ2-5; TRBD2 matches at 8 bases. The germline gives CDR1 SQVTM, CDR2 ANQGSEA. With V trimmed by 4 bases and J by 4 bases, 5 bases remained unmatched. The CDR3 has 13 residues. DNA for the CDR3: TGCAGCGTTGTACCCGGGGGGGTAGAGACCCAGTACTTC. Protein product: CSVVPGGVETQYF.

This clonotype was found many times. The V and J genes are TRBV30 and TRBJ2-1; D is unresolved. The CDR3 has 12 residues. V shed 3 bases and J shed 4 bases, with 7 bases lying between them. Germline assignment: CDR1 GTSNPN and CDR2 SVGIG (reference sequence). The CDR3 coding sequence is TGTGCCTGGAGGTTCCCGTACAATGAGCAGTTCTTC. This gives the protein CAWRFPYNEQFF.

This clonotype was seen more than once but under ten times. The gene calls are TRBV2 and TRBJ1-5; D uncertain. Germline assignment: CDR1 SNHLY and CDR2 FYNNEI. The CDR3 extends over 13 amino acids. Between the trimmed V and J ends, which lost 8 bases and 4 bases, there was a span of 12 bases. The CDR3 region is CASSVWGNQPQHF. The CDR3, as DNA: TGTGCCAGCTCAGTTTGGGGAAATCAGCCCCAGCATTTT.

This clonotype has ten or more counts. This sequence joins TRBV7-2 and TRBJ2-5, with 7 positions matching TRBD2. V lost 1 base to trimming and J lost 4 bases; unmatched junction nucleotides: 6. This CDR3 is built from 15 residues. The germline V gene encodes CDR1 SGHTA and CDR2 FQGNSA. Here the CDR3 reads CASSLVGGKRETQYF. Written as DNA, the CDR3 is TGTGCCAGCAGCTTAGTGGGGGGGAAGCGAGAGACCCAGTACTTC.

Notes on this clonotype: Its ends do not fully match the called genes, so a read error is possible. The V call is TRBV6-5, the J call TRBJ1-1; no clear D. CDR1 is MNHEY and CDR2 is SVGAGI in the germline V gene. The length of the CDR3 is 13 residues. CDR3: CAGSYSENTEAFF. CDR3 coding DNA: TGTGCCGGCAGTTACTCAGAGAACACTGAAGCTTTCTTT.

This clonotype has just a few counts. Given a much more abundant clone one base away, this may be a read error. The rearrangement uses TRBV7-8 and TRBJ2-3; 9 bases are a match to TRBD2. This CDR3 region has 15 residues. Trimming cost V 6 bases and J 5 bases; bases outside gene matches: 9. Looked up from germline, CDR1 is SGHVS and CDR2 is FQNEAQ. DNA for the CDR3: TGTGCCAGCAGACCTGGCGGGAGGGCCGGAGATACGCAGTATTTT. Its protein product is CASRPGGRAGDTQYF.

This clonotype was recorded many times. The chain uses TRBV20-1 and TRBJ2-5; D ambiguous. Germline lookup yields CDR1 DFQATT and CDR2 SNEGSKA (reference sequence). V lost 0 bases to trimming and J lost 2 bases, with 16 bases between them. The CDR3 sequence is 16 residues long. The CDR3 protein is CSARDPGRIYQETQYF. The DNA of the CDR3 is TGCAGTGCTAGAGATCCGGGCCGAATCTATCAAGAGACCCAGTACTTC.

This clonotype was picked up many times. The V and J genes are TRBV30 and TRBJ2-5, with 7 bases fitting TRBD2. This CDR3 region has 14 residues. V shed 3 bases, J shed 5 bases, and the junction held 9 bases outside the gene matches. From germline, CDR1 is GTSNPN and CDR2 SVGIG (reference sequence). The CDR3, as DNA: TGTGCCTGGAGGGGGCCGGGGGGTGTGGAGACCCAGTACTTC. Translated, it gives CAWRGPGGVETQYF.